The 11 T cell receptor beta chains below all came from one sample that was sequenced in a study of T cell responses to AZD1222 COVID-19 vaccine listed by TCRdb under 2021. Library construction relied on the immunoSEQ multiplex PCR assay. The table comes from immuneACCESS by way of TCRdb, which keeps in-frame sequences with V and J called. Part of the clones is missing from these tables; in studies checked, under half for an unresolved V gene and the rest for unknown reasons. The sample profile shows 130,000 to 150,000 clones; 90% to 95% of them were found once. 2.8% of the sample lies in the top ten. The time point label on this specimen signifies: baseline before first vaccination. The treatment or condition tag for this specimen amounts to: meningococcal conjugate vaccine given as trial control. The sequencing used peripheral blood, collected on day 0 of MenACWY control vaccination. These receptors were collected from an adult in good health.

This clone has a single count. The rearrangement uses TRBV7-9 and TRBJ2-2; TRBD1 is a possible D gene (6 bases). The germline V gene encodes CDR1 SEHNR and CDR2 FQNEAQ (reference sequence). The V and J ends lost 5 bases and 6 bases respectively, with 16 bases between them. The CDR3 contains 15 residues. CDR3: CASSPQGMKAGELFF. CDR3 DNA sequence: TGTGCCAGCAGCCCACAGGGAATGAAGGCCGGGGAGCTGTTTTTT.

This clone came up a few times. This chain connects TRBV2 to TRBJ1-1, with D hard to call. In germline, CDR1 is SNHLY, CDR2 FYNNEI. CDR3 size: 14 residues. Between the trimmed V and J ends, which lost 9 bases and 0 bases, there was a span of 14 bases. In nucleotides, the CDR3 is TGTGCCAGGACAAGTGGAGGGTTGAACACTGAAGCTTTCTTT. Translated: CARTSGGLNTEAFF.

This clone appeared once. This chain uses TRBV13 with TRBJ1-4, with D possibly matching TRBD1 (6 bases). Trimming left V 3 bases short and J 0 bases short, with 14 bases between. Looked up from germline, CDR1 is PRHDT and CDR2 is FYEKMQ (reference sequence). This CDR3 is 17 amino acids long. CDR3 sequence reads: CASSLFGGLATNEKLFF. The CDR3 DNA follows: TGTGCCAGCAGCTTGTTCGGGGGCCTTGCAACTAATGAAAAACTGTTTTTT.

The CDR3: CASSIRANYGYTF. The CDR3 bases are TGTGCCAGTAGTATAAGGGCTAACTATGGCTACACCTTC. The V call is TRBV19, the J call TRBJ1-2; D not resolved. This CDR3 spans 13 amino acids. Germline loops: CDR1 LNHDA, CDR2 SQIVND (reference sequence). V was trimmed by 2 bases and J by 0 bases, leaving 4 bases between them.

The V and J genes are TRBV5-1 and TRBJ1-1; D is undetermined. In germline, CDR1 is SGHRS, CDR2 YFSETQ. The CDR3 runs to 13 residues. The V and J ends lost 0 bases and 0 bases respectively, with 3 bases between them. The CDR3: CASSLVVNTEAFF. CDR3 nucleotides: TGCGCCAGCAGCTTGGTGGTGAACACTGAAGCTTTCTTT.

CDR3 sequence: CASSRQTGLNQPQHF. The CDR3 nucleotides read TGTGCCAGTAGTAGGCAGACAGGGCTCAATCAGCCCCAGCATTTT. This rearrangement joins TRBV19 to TRBJ1-5, with 7 bases identical to TRBD1. Germline V gives CDR1 LNHDA, CDR2 SQIVND (reference sequence). V was pared by 4 bases and J by 3 bases, with 6 bases of the junction left unmatched. The CDR3 extends over 15 amino acids.

The genes are TRBV2 and TRBJ1-4; TRBD1 matches at 9 bases. This CDR3 is built from 14 residues. The germline V gene encodes CDR1 SNHLY and CDR2 FYNNEI. With V trimmed by 8 bases and J by 7 bases, 8 bases remained unmatched. The CDR3, as DNA: TGTGCCAGCGGATCCGGGACAGGGAGTGAAAAACTGTTTTTT. Encoded protein: CASGSGTGSEKLFF.

The chain has TRBV27 and TRBJ2-1, with TRBD2 matching 7 bases. Germline assignment: CDR1 MNHEY and CDR2 SMNVEV (reference sequence). This CDR3 region has 15 residues. The ends lost 5 bases at V and 7 bases at J; junction bases unmatched: 11. The CDR3 region is CASSPRDYPWNEQFF. The CDR3 DNA reads TGTGCCAGCAGTCCCCGGGACTACCCTTGGAATGAGCAGTTCTTC.

The chain carries TRBV12-5 and TRBJ1-1, with D unclear. CDR1 and CDR2 from the germline V gene are LGHNT and FRNRAP. The CDR3 spans 12 residues. Trimming shortened V by 3 bases and J by 4 bases, and 6 bases separated the two germline ends. CDR3 sequence (DNA): TGTGCTAGTGGTTTCTCGTCCACTGAAGCTTTCTTT. Translation gives CASGFSSTEAFF.

The genes are TRBV5-1 and TRBJ1-2; 9 bases map to TRBD1. The germline V gene encodes CDR1 SGHRS and CDR2 YFSETQ. Germline trimming cut 4 bases from V and 7 bases from J; bases unmatched to any gene: 8. The CDR3 consists of 14 residues. For the CDR3, the DNA is TGCGCCAGCAGCCTGGGACAGGGAGGCTCTGGCTACACCTTC. It yields the protein CASSLGQGGSGYTF.

The V call is TRBV6-1, the J call TRBJ1-5, with no clear D. V was cut by 1 base and J by 1 base, with 8 bases left in between. There are 15 residues in the CDR3. Germline V gene sequence: CDR1 MNHNS, CDR2 SASEGT. CDR3 sequence (DNA): TGTGCCAGCAGTGAAGTGAGCAGCAGCAATCAGCCCCAGCATTTT. Its translation is CASSEVSSSNQPQHF.